The 4 T cell receptor beta chains in this list originate from one sample, sequenced in a study of T cell responses to AZD1222 COVID-19 vaccine. Clones were read by immunoSEQ multiplex PCR, and TCRdb kept only the in-frame ones, dropping some. Of about 110,000 clones listed, 70% to 90% are singletons. This material consisted of peripheral blood, taken 28 days after the second AZD1222 dose. The receptors originated from an adult who received the AZD1222 COVID-19 vaccine.

This clone has just one count. The gene calls are TRBV27 and TRBJ2-1; 7 positions agree with TRBD1. Germline V CDR1 and CDR2: MNHEY, SMNVEV (reference sequence). The length of the CDR3 is 15 residues. Trimming cost V 5 bases and J 4 bases; bases outside gene matches: 8. The CDR3 DNA reads TGTGCCAGCAGTAATAGGGGACAGAGATACAATGAGCAGTTCTTC. The encoded protein is CASSNRGQRYNEQFF.

The chain employs TRBV7-2 and TRBJ2-7; the match to TRBD2 covers 9 bases. Germline CDR1 and CDR2: SGHTA and FQGNSA. This CDR3 has 15 residues. V gave up 5 bases and J gave up 0 bases; unmatched junction bases: 5. The chain's CDR3 is CASSTIAGDSYEQYF. CDR3 in DNA: TGTGCCAGCAGCACTATAGCGGGGGACTCCTACGAGCAGTACTTC.

This sequence joins TRBV5-1 and TRBJ1-2, with TRBD1 matching over 8 bases. The CDR3 runs to 14 residues. Germline V gives CDR1 SGHRS, CDR2 YFSETQ. V trimming: 0 bases; J trimming: 8 bases; junction bases outside the gene matches: 6. The CDR3 loop reads CASSLANRGDGYTF. The CDR3 DNA follows: TGCGCCAGCAGCTTGGCAAACAGGGGGGACGGCTACACCTTC.

This chain uses TRBV19 with TRBJ1-2; a possible D gene is TRBD1 (5 bases). V was trimmed by 5 bases and J by 4 bases, leaving 20 bases between them. The CDR3 contains 16 residues. CDR1 and CDR2 (germline): LNHDA, SQIVND (reference sequence). The CDR3 coding sequence is TGTGCCAGTAGTTCCTCATTTCAACAGGTCTTCTATGGCTACACCTTC. As protein: CASSSSFQQVFYGYTF. Supplemented by reference TRBV19 and TRBJ1-2, the full variable domain reads DGGITQSPKYLFRKEGQNVTLSCEQNLNHDAMYWYRQDPGQGLRLIYYSQIVNDFQKGDIAEGYSVSREKKESFPLTVTSAQKNPTAFYLCASSSSFQQVFYGYTFGSGTRLTVV.